The clone carrying this T cell receptor beta chain was observed a handful of times. This sample was taken from a study of T cell changes during pregnancy in multiple sclerosis. The protocol was immunoSEQ multiplex PCR, while the TCRdb copy is restricted to in-frame clones and leaves out a portion. The sample has roughly 83,000 clones, about 90% seen once. V was cut by 7 bases and J by 7 bases, with 11 bases left in between. The CDR3 covers 13 residues. Per germline, CDR1 MNHEY and CDR2 SVGAGI. This sample comprised PBMCs, obtained in the first trimester of pregnancy. The chain couples TRBV6-5 to TRBJ1-6, with TRBD1 as a possible D gene (5 bases). This TCR came from a female donor in good health, serving as a control in a pregnancy study. Some clones in this sample may be carry-over from other donors' samples. The CDR3 reads CASTLTVNSPLHF. The CDR3 region has the DNA TGTGCCAGCACTTTGACAGTAAATTCACCCCTCCACTTT.